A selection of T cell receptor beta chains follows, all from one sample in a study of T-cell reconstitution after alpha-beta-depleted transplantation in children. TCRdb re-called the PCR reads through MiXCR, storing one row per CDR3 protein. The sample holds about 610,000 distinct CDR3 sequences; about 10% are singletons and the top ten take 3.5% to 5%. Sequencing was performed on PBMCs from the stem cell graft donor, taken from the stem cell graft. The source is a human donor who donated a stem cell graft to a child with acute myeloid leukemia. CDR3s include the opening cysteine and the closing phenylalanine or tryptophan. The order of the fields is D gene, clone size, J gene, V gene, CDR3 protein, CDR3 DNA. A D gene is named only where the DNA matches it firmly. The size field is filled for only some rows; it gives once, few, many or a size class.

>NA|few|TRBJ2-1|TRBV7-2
CASSLGPWQFF
TGTGCCAGCAGCTTAGGTCCCTGGCAGTTCTTC
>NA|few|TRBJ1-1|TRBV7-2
CASSLTGPGTEAFF
TGTGCCAGCAGCTTAACCGGTCCGGGAACTGAAGCTTTCTTT
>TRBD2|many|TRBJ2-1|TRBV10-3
CAIQLTSGRGDEQFF
TGTGCCATCCAACTGACTAGCGGGAGGGGTGATGAGCAGTTCTTC
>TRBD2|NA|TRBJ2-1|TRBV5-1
CASSLALSSGGYNEQFF
TGCGCCAGCAGCTTGGCCTTGTCTAGCGGGGGCTACAATGAGCAGTTCTTC
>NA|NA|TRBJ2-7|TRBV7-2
CASRKAVAISF
TGTGCCAGCAGGAAGGCCGTCGCCATTTCTTTC
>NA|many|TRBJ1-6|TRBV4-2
CASSQGRDNSPLHF
TGTGCCAGCAGCCAAGGAAGGGATAATTCACCCCTCCACTTT
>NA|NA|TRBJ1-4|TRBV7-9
CASSPGGVPDEKLFF
TGTGCCAGCAGCCCCGGCGGGGTTCCGGATGAAAAACTGTTTTTT
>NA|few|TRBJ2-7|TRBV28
CASTQFPYEQYF
TGTGCCAGCACCCAGTTTCCCTACGAGCAGTACTTC
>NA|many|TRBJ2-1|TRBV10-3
CAISESMNFYNEQFF
TGTGCCATCAGTGAGTCCATGAACTTCTACAATGAGCAGTTCTTC
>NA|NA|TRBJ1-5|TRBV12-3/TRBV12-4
CASSSGVEGQRLQHF
TGTGCCAGCAGCTCTGGTGTAGAGGGACAAAGGCTCCAGCATTTT
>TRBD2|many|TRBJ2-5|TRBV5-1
CASKRWFLAEETQYF
TGCGCCAGCAAGAGGTGGTTCCTAGCGGAAGAGACCCAGTACTTC
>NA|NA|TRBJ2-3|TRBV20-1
CSARGAGRTDTQYF
TGCAGTGCTAGGGGGGCTGGACGCACAGATACGCAGTATTTT
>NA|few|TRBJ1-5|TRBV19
CASSGRQRSNQPQHF
TGTGCCAGCTCGGGACGGCAAAGATCCAATCAGCCCCAGCATTTT
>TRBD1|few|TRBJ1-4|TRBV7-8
CASSYGDRGREKLFF
TGTGCCAGCAGCTACGGGGACAGGGGGCGTGAAAAACTGTTTTTT
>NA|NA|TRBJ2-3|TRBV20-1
CSAQPGQEGTDTQYF
TGCAGTGCTCAGCCGGGACAAGAGGGCACAGATACGCAGTATTTT
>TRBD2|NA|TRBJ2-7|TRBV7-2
CASKVSGKSYEQYF
TGTGCCAGCAAAGTTAGCGGGAAGTCCTACGAGCAGTACTTC
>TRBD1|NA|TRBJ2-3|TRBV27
CASRILTGTANTQYF
TGTGCCAGCAGAATACTGACCGGGACAGCAAATACGCAGTATTTT